This TCR beta chain was captured by sequencing in a study of T cells in Graves' hyperthyroidism and ophthalmopathy (dated by TCRdb to the late 2010s). Study-level background: Peripheral blood was sampled at the time of initial diagnosis, prior to any treatment. TCR V-J signatures able to tell the groups apart were searched for in a discovery cohort of 95 to 100 patients, of whom around 43 had Graves' ophthalmopathy and 57 had stable Graves' hyperthyroidism. Prospective prediction of ophthalmopathy was tested in an independent validation cohort consisting of 18 to 20 hyperthyroidism patients and some 15 patients who later progressed to ophthalmopathy. The roughly 100 discovery patients were divided at random into training and test sets in a 7:3 ratio. In addition, the study compared T-cell repertoires in thyroid tissue and in blood from several Graves' hyperthyroidism patients. After sampling, hyperthyroidism patients received methimazole starting at 30 mg daily, and ophthalmopathy patients received high-dose intravenous methylprednisolone. The paper reports TCR Vbeta CDR3 sequencing of some 140 peripheral blood samples: approximately 41 ophthalmopathy, under 80 hyperthyroidism and approximately 17 progressor patients. Overall study results and their limits: Ophthalmopathy was separated from stable hyperthyroidism by a 13 V-J signature model, with over 85% sensitivity and just over 81% specificity obtained in cross-validation and 80%/75% obtained in testing. In validation, the model predicted progression to ophthalmopathy a median of 6.5 months before onset, with around 70% sensitivity and nearly 75% specificity. Blood samples also contained most of the expanded thyroid clonotypes (frequency above 0.001), which suggests that blood repertoires may reflect thyroid immune responses. Sample size was not statistically predetermined, and investigators were not blinded to group allocation.

This clonotype was counted between two and nine times. No cognate antigen has been identified for it. No base-level quality is on record; no much larger clone is a single base apart. The CDR3 runs 15 residues from the cysteine to the phenylalanine. Only the CDR3 region is kept as DNA, spanning 45 bases read in frame from base 1. The germline V gene gives CDR1 as SNHLY and CDR2 as FYNNEI. Germline trimming amounts to 3 bases on V and 7 bases on J, with 10 as the count of junction bases outside the gene matches. The TCR beta CDR3 regions were amplified from RNA transcripts. The TCR CDR3 was subjected to a first round of RT-PCR using the HTBI primer set and the Qiagen OneStep RT-PCR kit. Libraries were constructed in a second round of multiplex PCR, after which size selection and purification were carried out. The libraries were sequenced on an Illumina HiSeq2000 using paired-end 100 bp reads. The original pipeline was this. SOAPnuke was used to process the raw data, with reads discarded if the reads contained adapters or uncalled bases, had a mean Phred below 15, or lacked an exact constant-primer or identifier match. COPE v1.2.5 was used to merge high-quality paired reads, and clonotypes were defined as unique nucleotide sequences. Clonotypes were aligned to IMGT TRBV, TRBD and TRBJ reference segments using MiTCR v1.1. The analysis included only V-J combinations with a frequency above 0.0001, which together covered 99% to 99.2% of the repertoires. The TCS score was defined as the ratio of F50 (clonal expansion) to E x V (chaos), calculated using BLOSUM62-based TCRdist between CDR3 peptides within each V-J. Welch's t-statistics and random forest reduced fewer than 550 V-J features to 10 to 15, which were used in a naive Bayes classifier (R e1071). TCRdb itself trimmed the public reads at Q25 with fastp, ran MiXCR and retained productive beta chains. For every CDR3 protein sequence, its rows merge into one entry that carries the most common genes and DNA. What appears here as the V and J calls and clone size reflects TCRdb's work, not the paper's. For this sample the table gives 500,000 to 650,000 distinct CDR3 sequences, of which less than 20% were detected only once. The ten largest clones represent about 45% of the sample.

In the ophthalmopathy patients, disease was moderately to severely active, with a Clinical Activity Score of 3 or more, a NOSPECS grade of 4 or more, and a duration of less than 3 months. Any patient with an uncontrolled infection, another autoimmune disease, pregnancy or lactation was excluded. Clinical symptoms, serum thyroxine and TRAb, thyroid ultrasound, and orbital computed tomography formed the basis for the diagnoses. PBMCs were isolated from 10 ml of fresh peripheral blood by Ficoll-Paque density gradient centrifugation. Trizol reagent was used to extract total RNA, and RNA quality was then checked on an Agilent 2100 Bioanalyzer.

This TCR derives from a middle-aged man with Graves' ophthalmopathy. The rearranged segments are TRBV2 and TRBJ2-5, with 8 bases matching TRBD1. The sequencing sample was made of blood. The CDR3 reads CASSDLRTGLGTQYF. The bases are TGTGCCAGCAGTGACCTACGGACAGGGCTTGGGACCCAGTACTTC.